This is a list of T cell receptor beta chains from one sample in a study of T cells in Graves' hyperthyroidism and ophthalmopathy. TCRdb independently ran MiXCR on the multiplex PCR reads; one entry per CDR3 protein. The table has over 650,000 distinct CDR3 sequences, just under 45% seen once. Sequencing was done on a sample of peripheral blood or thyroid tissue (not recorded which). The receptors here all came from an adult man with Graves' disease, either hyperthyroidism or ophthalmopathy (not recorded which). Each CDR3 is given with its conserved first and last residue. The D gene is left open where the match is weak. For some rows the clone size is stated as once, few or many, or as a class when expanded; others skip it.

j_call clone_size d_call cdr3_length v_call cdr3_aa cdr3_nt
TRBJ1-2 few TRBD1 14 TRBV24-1 CASSRSTGESGYTF TGTGCCAGCAGTCGATCGACAGGGGAGAGCGGCTACACCTTC
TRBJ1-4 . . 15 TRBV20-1 CSAREFGQGGRKLFF TGCAGTGCTAGAGAATTTGGGCAGGGAGGGCGAAAACTGTTTTTT
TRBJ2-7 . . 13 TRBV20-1 CSASLPLSYEQYF TGCAGTGCTAGTTTACCCCTCTCCTACGAGCAGTACTTC
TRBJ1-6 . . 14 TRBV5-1 CASSLAEGGSPLHF TGCGCCAGCAGCTTGGCGGAGGGGGGATCACCCCTCCACTTT
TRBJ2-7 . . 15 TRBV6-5 CANSSSSIDWDEQYF TGTGCCAACAGTTCCAGCAGTATAGACTGGGACGAGCAGTACTTC
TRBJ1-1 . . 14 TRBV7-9 CASSLEQGVSEAFF TGTGCCAGCAGCTTGGAACAGGGAGTTTCTGAAGCTTTCTTT
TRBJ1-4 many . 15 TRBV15 CATSRGQGTNEKLFF TGTGCCACCAGCAGAGGCCAGGGAACTAATGAAAAACTGTTTTTT
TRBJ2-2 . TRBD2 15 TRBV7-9 CASRTSGGSSGELFF TGTGCCAGCAGAACTAGCGGGGGGTCCTCCGGGGAGCTGTTTTTT
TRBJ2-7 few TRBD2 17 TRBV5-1 CASSLGLAGPTAYEQYF TGCGCCAGCAGCTTGGGTCTAGCGGGGCCAACCGCCTACGAGCAGTACTTC
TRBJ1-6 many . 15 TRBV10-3 CAISPKGGADSPLHF TGTGCCATCAGTCCAAAAGGGGGTGCTGATTCACCCCTCCACTTT
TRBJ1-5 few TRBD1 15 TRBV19 CASSTGQGSNQPQHF TGTGCCAGTAGTACGGGACAGGGGAGCAATCAGCCCCAGCATTTT
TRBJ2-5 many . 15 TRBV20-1 CSARVNRARQETQYF TGCAGTGCTAGAGTGAATCGGGCTCGACAAGAGACCCAGTACTTC
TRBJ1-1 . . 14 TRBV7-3 CASSPDGGATEAFF TGTGCCAGCAGCCCCGACGGGGGGGCCACTGAAGCTTTCTTT
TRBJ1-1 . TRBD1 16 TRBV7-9 CASSLEATGANTEAFF TGTGCCAGCAGCTTGGAGGCGACAGGGGCGAACACTGAAGCTTTCTTT
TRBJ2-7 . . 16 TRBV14 CASSQGAGSGSYEQYF TGTGCCAGCAGCCAGGGCGCGGGGAGTGGCTCCTACGAGCAGTACTTC
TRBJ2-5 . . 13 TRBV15 CATSSLGTETQYF TGTGCCACCAGCAGCTTAGGAACCGAGACCCAGTACTTC
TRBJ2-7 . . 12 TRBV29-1 CSLAGTAYEQYF TGCAGCTTGGCGGGGACCGCCTACGAGCAGTACTTC
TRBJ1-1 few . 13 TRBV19 CASSIAGSAEAFF TGTGCCAGTAGTATTGCAGGGTCGGCTGAAGCTTTCTTT
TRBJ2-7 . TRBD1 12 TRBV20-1 CSARERTGEQYF TGCAGTGCTAGAGAGCGGACAGGGGAGCAGTACTTC
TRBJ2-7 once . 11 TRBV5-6 CASSLVGRQYF TGTGCCAGCAGCTTGGTGGGCCGGCAGTACTTC
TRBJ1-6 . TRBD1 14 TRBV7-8 CANSRGTGNSPLHF TGTGCCAACAGCCGAGGGACAGGGAATTCACCCCTCCACTTT
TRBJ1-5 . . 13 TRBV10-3 CASTPLSNQPQHF TGTGCCAGCACCCCGCTCAGCAATCAGCCCCAGCATTTT